This T cell receptor beta chain was obtained from a study of blood T cell repertoires in COVID-19. Overall study: From the United States, Italy and Spain came samples of acute and convalescent COVID-19. Nucleic acid was either cDNA or gDNA, and it came from T cells, B-cell-depleted T cells, or PBMCs.

Trimming took 6 bases from V and 2 from J; bases not matched to a gene: 7. Germline V lookup: CDR1 MNHEY, CDR2 SVGAGI. This CDR3 contains 14 residues. Authors' processing steps: Cell counts per sample came from amplifying reference gene primers. The protocol was immunoSEQ multiplex PCR, while the TCRdb copy is restricted to in-frame clones and leaves out a portion. V, J and clone size are taken as reported in that table, and D and trimming were inferred from the DNA itself. The sample records around 260,000 clones, approximately 90% being singletons. With regard to this clone: This sample also contains other DNA sequences that code for the same CDR3.

Specimen: peripheral blood. The gene calls are TRBV6-5 and TRBJ2-7; TRBD1 matches 7 bases. The clonotype originates from a man aged 30 to 45 with acute or convalescent COVID-19. The CDR3 bases are TGTGCCAGCAGCCTGGACAGGCCACCCTACGAGCAGTACTTC. It is translated as CASSLDRPPYEQYF.